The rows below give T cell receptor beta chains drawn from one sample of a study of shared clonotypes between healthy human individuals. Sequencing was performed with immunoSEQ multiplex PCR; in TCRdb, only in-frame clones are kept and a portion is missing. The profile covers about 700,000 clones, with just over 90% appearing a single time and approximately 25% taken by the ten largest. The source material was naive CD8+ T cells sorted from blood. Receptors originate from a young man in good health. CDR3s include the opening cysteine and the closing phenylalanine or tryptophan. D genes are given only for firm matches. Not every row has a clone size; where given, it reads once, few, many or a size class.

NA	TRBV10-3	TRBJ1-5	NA	CAIWAGGNQPQHF	TGTGCCATCTGGGCAGGGGGCAATCAGCCCCAGCATTTT
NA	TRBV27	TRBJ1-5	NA	CASSLSADTPNGQHF	TGTGCCAGCAGTTTATCGGCCGACACACCGAACGGCCAGCATTTT
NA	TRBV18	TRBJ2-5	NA	CASSPATAGEETQYF	TGTGCCAGCTCACCAGCTACGGCAGGGGAAGAGACCCAGTACTTC
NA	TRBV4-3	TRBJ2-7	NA	CASSQDLLASSYEQYF	TGCGCCAGCAGCCAAGATTTGCTAGCTAGTTCGTACGAGCAGTACTTC
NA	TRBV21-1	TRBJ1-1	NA	CASSKAGVLNTEAFF	TGTGCCAGCAGCAAAGCGGGAGTTCTGAACACTGAAGCTTTCTTT
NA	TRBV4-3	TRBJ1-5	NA	CASSQEVGFLRNQPQHF	TGCGCCAGCAGCCAAGAAGTCGGGTTTTTACGGAATCAGCCCCAGCATTTT
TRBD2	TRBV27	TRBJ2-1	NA	CASSFRTSGNEQFF	TGTGCCAGCAGTTTTCGTACTAGCGGGAATGAGCAGTTCTTC
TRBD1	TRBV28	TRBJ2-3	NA	CASSFPIGTGESADTQYF	TGTGCCAGCAGTTTCCCCATCGGGACAGGTGAAAGCGCAGATACGCAGTATTTT
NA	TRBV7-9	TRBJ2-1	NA	CASSPGVGDGINEQFF	TGTGCCAGCAGCCCGGGGGTAGGGGACGGGATCAATGAGCAGTTCTTC
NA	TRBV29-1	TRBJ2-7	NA	CSVLGTSTYEQYF	TGCAGCGTTCTCGGGACCAGCACCTACGAGCAGTACTTC
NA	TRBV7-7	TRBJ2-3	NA	CASSLTTKDLDTQYF	TGTGCTAGCAGCTTAACGACTAAGGACTTAGATACGCAGTATTTT
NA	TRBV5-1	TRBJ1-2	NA	CASVTTSRKTYGYTF	TGCGCCAGCGTCACAACATCTCGAAAGACCTATGGCTACACCTTC
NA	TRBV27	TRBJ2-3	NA	CASTLGDTQYF	TGTGCCAGCACCCTAGGGGATACGCAGTATTTT
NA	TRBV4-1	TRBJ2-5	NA	CASSQDLDTRGETQYF	TGCGCCAGCAGCCAAGATCTGGACACCCGCGGGGAGACCCAGTACTTC
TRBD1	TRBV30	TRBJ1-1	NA	CAWSAAGGRGTEAFF	TGTGCCTGGAGTGCGGCAGGGGGCCGTGGCACTGAAGCTTTCTTT
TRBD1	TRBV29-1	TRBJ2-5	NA	CSVEDVAGGGETQYF	TGCAGCGTTGAAGATGTGGCAGGGGGCGGGGAGACCCAGTACTTC
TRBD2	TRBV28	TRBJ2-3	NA	CASSPNPGLAGSTDTQYF	TGTGCCAGCAGTCCCAATCCGGGACTAGCGGGTAGCACAGATACGCAGTATTTT
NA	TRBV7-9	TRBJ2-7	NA	CASSRELSQVFSYEQYF	TGTGCCAGCAGCAGGGAGCTTAGTCAGGTATTCTCCTACGAGCAGTACTTC
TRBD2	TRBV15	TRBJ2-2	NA	CATTYTSGKSGELFF	TGTGCCACCACCTATACTAGCGGGAAAAGCGGGGAGCTGTTTTTT
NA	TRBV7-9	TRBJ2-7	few	CASSLEENEQYF	TGTGCCAGCAGCTTAGAGGAAAACGAGCAGTACTTC
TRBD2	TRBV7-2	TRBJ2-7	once	CASSHSGGGFYEQYF	TGTGCCAGCAGCCACTCGGGGGGAGGGTTCTACGAGCAGTACTTC
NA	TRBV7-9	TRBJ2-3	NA	CASTSLVGAPDTQYF	TGTGCCAGCACCTCTTTGGTAGGGGCACCAGATACGCAGTATTTT
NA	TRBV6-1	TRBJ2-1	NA	CASSDDGSPYNEQFF	TGTGCCAGCAGTGATGACGGGAGCCCCTACAATGAGCAGTTCTTC
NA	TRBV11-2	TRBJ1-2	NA	CASSLGDSFYGYTF	TGTGCCAGCAGCTTAGGCGACAGCTTCTATGGCTACACCTTC
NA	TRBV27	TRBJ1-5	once	CASSPYLNQPQHF	TGTGCCAGCAGTCCGTACCTTAACCAGCCCCAGCATTTT
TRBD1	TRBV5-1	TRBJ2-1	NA	CASSRTGGFDNEQFF	TGCGCCAGCAGCCGTACAGGGGGGTTCGACAATGAGCAGTTCTTC
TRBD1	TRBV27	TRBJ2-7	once	CASFKPGQVYEQYF	TGTGCCAGCTTCAAACCGGGACAGGTCTACGAGCAGTACTTC
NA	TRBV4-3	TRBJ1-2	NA	CASSQGKGYTF	TGCGCCAGCAGCCAGGGGAAGGGCTACACCTTC
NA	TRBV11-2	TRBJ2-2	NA	CASSFVSTGRIGELFF	TGTGCCAGCAGCTTCGTTTCAACGGGGCGGATCGGGGAGCTGTTTTTT
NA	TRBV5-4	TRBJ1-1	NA	CASSPDRYTEAFF	TGTGCCAGCAGCCCCGACAGATACACTGAAGCTTTCTTT
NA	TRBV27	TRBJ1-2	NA	CASSLGGLDYGYTF	TGTGCCAGCAGTTTGGGAGGGTTGGACTATGGCTACACCTTC
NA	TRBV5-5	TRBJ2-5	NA	CASSFASSGETQYF	TGTGCCAGCAGTTTTGCGAGCAGCGGGGAGACCCAGTACTTC
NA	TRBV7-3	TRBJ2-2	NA	CASSLTPETGELFF	TGTGCCAGCAGCTTAACCCCAGAAACCGGGGAGCTGTTTTTT
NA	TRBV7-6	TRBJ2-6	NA	CASSLYLEGGPGANVLTF	TGTGCCAGCAGCTTATACTTAGAGGGCGGCCCTGGGGCCAACGTCCTGACTTTC
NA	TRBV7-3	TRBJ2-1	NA	CASSFNSHNEQFF	TGTGCCAGCAGCTTCAACTCCCACAATGAGCAGTTCTTC
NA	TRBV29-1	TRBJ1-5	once	CSVEEGNNQPQHF	TGCAGCGTTGAAGAGGGGAACAATCAGCCCCAGCATTTT
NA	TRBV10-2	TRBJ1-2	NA	CASSEGITNYGYTF	TGCGCCAGCAGTGAGGGCATAACTAACTATGGCTACACCTTC
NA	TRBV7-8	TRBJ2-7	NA	CASCRGPSYEQYF	TGTGCCAGCTGCCGAGGCCCCTCCTACGAGCAGTACTTC
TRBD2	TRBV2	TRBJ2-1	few	CASRSLAGDEQFF	TGTGCCAGCAGGTCACTAGCGGGAGATGAGCAGTTCTTC
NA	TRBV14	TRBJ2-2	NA	CASSPFKNTGELFF	TGTGCCAGCAGCCCGTTCAAGAACACCGGGGAGCTGTTTTTT
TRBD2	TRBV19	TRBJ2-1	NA	CASSSSRSSGVYNEQFF	TGTGCCAGTAGTTCCAGTAGGAGTAGCGGGGTGTACAATGAGCAGTTCTTC